A selection of T cell receptor beta chains follows, all from one sample in a study of cytomegalovirus exposure and HLA in healthy donors. The method was immunoSEQ multiplex PCR; TCRdb's version includes in-frame clones alone and lacks a portion of them. The sample holds 100,000 to 150,000 clones, more than 70% seen once. Source material: PBMCs. The receptors were sampled from a young man in good health and CMV-seronegative. Each CDR3 is given with its conserved first and last residue. The D gene is left open where the match is weak. The size field is filled for only some rows; it gives once, few, many or a size class.

>NA|TRBV7-9|TRBJ2-7|NA
TGTTCCAGCAGCACAGGGTGGAACGAGCAGTACTTC
CSSSTGWNEQYF
>TRBD1|TRBV7-6|TRBJ1-3|NA
TGTGCCAGCAGCCCGAGGGACAGCTCTGGAAACACCATATATTTT
CASSPRDSSGNTIYF
>TRBD2|TRBV6-5|TRBJ2-1|NA
TGTGCCAGCAGAAAGCTAGCGGGGGGGCGGAATGAGCAGTTCTTC
CASRKLAGGRNEQFF
>TRBD2|TRBV4-3|TRBJ2-5|once
TGCGCCAGCAGCCAAGGGGTGGTGGCGGGGGGGCAAGAGACCCAGTACTTC
CASSQGVVAGGQETQYF
>NA|TRBV6-6|TRBJ1-2|few
TGTGCCAGCAGTACATCCGATTCTCGTATCGGCTACACCTTC
CASSTSDSRIGYTF
>TRBD1|TRBV28|TRBJ1-3|NA
TGTGCCAGCAGTTTAGCCCGGACAGGGCGAAACACCATATATTTT
CASSLARTGRNTIYF
>TRBD1|TRBV5-6|TRBJ1-1|few
TGTGCCAGCAGAAACAGGGGAGGCACTGAAGCTTTCTTT
CASRNRGGTEAFF
>TRBD1|TRBV7-7|TRBJ2-5|NA
TGTGCCAGCAGCACTCAGGGGGTACAAGAGACCCAGTACTTC
CASSTQGVQETQYF
>NA|TRBV18|TRBJ2-2|NA
TGTGCCAGCTCACCAGGGCGCACCGGGGAGCTGTTTTTT
CASSPGRTGELFF
>NA|TRBV6-1|TRBJ2-1|NA
TGTGCCAGCAGTGTCAGTGAGCAGTTCTTC
CASSVSEQFF
>NA|TRBV18|TRBJ1-3|NA
TGTGCCAGCTCACCAGTCCCACTCTCTGGAAACACCATATATTTT
CASSPVPLSGNTIYF
>TRBD1|TRBV28|TRBJ1-1|NA
TGTGCCACCCGACTCCGGGACAGGAACACTGAAGCTTTCTTT
CATRLRDRNTEAFF
>TRBD1|TRBV2|TRBJ1-1|NA
TGTGCCAGCAGCCCTACGGGACAGGGAAACACTGAAGCTTTCTTT
CASSPTGQGNTEAFF
>NA|TRBV29-1|TRBJ1-1|once
TGCAGCGCTAACGAGGGGAACACTGAAGCTTTCTTT
CSANEGNTEAFF